The clone carrying this T cell receptor beta chain occurred a few times. Its antigen is not known. Trimming left V 4 bases short and J 3 bases short, with 15 bases between. The CDR3 sequence is 16 residues long. The germline CDR1 and CDR2 sequences are SGHVS and FQNEAQ. This sample was included in a study of post-analysis software for immune sequencing data. As for the study in general: Patients with relapsing-remitting, secondary progressive and progressive-relapsing multiple sclerosis courses were all represented.

General observations from the study: Significantly lower normalized Chao1 diversity was seen in multiple sclerosis patients than in controls. Same-batch samples co-clustered strongly by F measure. Controls had lower frequencies than patients of roughly five TRBV segments, which included TRBV5-6, TRBV5-1 and TRBV20-1.

Libraries were made from TCR beta cDNA, and they carried unique molecular identifiers. It was from about 1 to 10 million T cells that 450,000 to 550,000 cDNA molecules came. TCRdb re-analysed the PCR reads in MiXCR, keeping a single row per CDR3 protein. Of about 380,000 distinct CDR3 sequences in the sample, roughly 36% are singletons; the top ten hold 13%. This receptor was identified in a girl between 5 and 17 years old with multiple sclerosis. The chain joins TRBV7-8 to TRBJ2-2, with D possibly TRBD1 on 6 matching bases. What was sequenced was blood. The CDR3 DNA follows: TGTGCCAGCAGCTCAAACAGGGTCGCCTACACCGGGGAGCTGTTTTTT. Protein product: CASSSNRVAYTGELFF.